One TCR beta chain is described in this entry. The target antigen is unknown. The data derive from a study of cytomegalovirus exposure and HLA in healthy donors. Overall study context: Drawn from HLA-typed donors, about 85 million unique TCRs were held in an early data release.

Trimming took 5 bases from V and 4 from J, leaving 16 bases between them. The CDR3 is 15 amino acids. Germline V lookup: CDR1 SEHNR, CDR2 FQNEAQ (reference sequence). The PCR was carried out with 60 Vbeta primers and 13 Jbeta primers. Source study methods: Roughly 11 million of the about 80 million unique TCR beta chains counted in a later analysis were shared. TCRdb's table, derived via immunoSEQ multiplex PCR, lists solely in-frame clones and lacks some. The D gene and trimming were derived from the DNA, and the V and J assignments and clone size from that table. The table has fewer than 150,000 clones, roughly 80% seen once. Overall study results and limits: Fewer N-insertions (relative to the approximately 670-donor mean) were reportedly seen in an Asian-associated ancestry cluster in a later analysis. Researchers catalogued approximately 170 TCR beta chains as cytomegalovirus-associated.

Sequenced input: PBMCs. The chain couples TRBV7-9 to TRBJ2-3; the D gene is possibly TRBD2 (5 bases). The sequence was obtained from a man aged 35 to 55 in good health and CMV-seropositive. The CDR3: CASSPPVAGADTQYF. CDR3 DNA sequence: TGTGCCAGCAGCCCCCCGGTGGCGGGTGCAGATACGCAGTATTTT.